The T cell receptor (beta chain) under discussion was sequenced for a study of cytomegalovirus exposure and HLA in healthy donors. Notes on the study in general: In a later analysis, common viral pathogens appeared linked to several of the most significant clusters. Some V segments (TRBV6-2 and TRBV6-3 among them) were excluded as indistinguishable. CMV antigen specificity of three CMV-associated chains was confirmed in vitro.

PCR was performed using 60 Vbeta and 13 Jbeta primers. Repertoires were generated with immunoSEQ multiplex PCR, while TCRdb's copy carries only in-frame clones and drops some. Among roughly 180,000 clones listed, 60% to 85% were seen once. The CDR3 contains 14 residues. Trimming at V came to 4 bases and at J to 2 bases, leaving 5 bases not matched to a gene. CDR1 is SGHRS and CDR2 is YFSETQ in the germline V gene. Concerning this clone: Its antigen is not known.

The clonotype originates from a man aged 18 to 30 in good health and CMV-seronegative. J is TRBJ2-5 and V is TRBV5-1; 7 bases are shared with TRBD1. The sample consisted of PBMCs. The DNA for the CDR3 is TGCGCCAGCAGCACGGGACAGCCACAAGAGACCCAGTACTTC. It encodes CASSTGQPQETQYF.